This T cell receptor (beta chain) was sequenced during a study of blood T cell repertoires in COVID-19. Here immunoSEQ multiplex PCR was the method, and the copy in TCRdb shows in-frame clones only, minus some. In the table there are approximately 210,000 clones, about 76% of which are singletons. V shed 3 bases and J shed 8 bases, with 13 bases lying between them. The CDR3 spans 14 residues. The V gene's germline CDR1 is LGHNA and CDR2 YNFKEQ. The sample was PBMCs or T cells enriched from blood (not recorded which). The V call is TRBV4-2, the J call TRBJ2-2, with a possible D match to TRBD2 (5 bases). The clonotype originates from a woman aged 45-60 years with acute COVID-19. In DNA, the CDR3 is TGTGCCAGCAGCCAGAGTTCAAGGGAGGGGGAGCTGTTTTTT. It encodes CASSQSSREGELFF.